This TCR beta chain was sequenced in a study of blood T cell repertoires in COVID-19. This CDR3 is built from 17 residues. The V gene lost 2 bases and the J gene lost 0 bases, with 11 bases spanning the gap. CDR1 and CDR2 (germline): MNHNS, SASEGT. The authors' processing: For nucleated cells, counts were estimated from reference gene primer amplification. The repertoire was sequenced with immunoSEQ multiplex PCR; TCRdb's copy has only in-frame clones and lacks some. D and trimming come from the DNA, and the V and J calls and clone size come from that table. Of almost 50,000 clones in the sample, around 68% were seen once.

The source is a woman between 65 and 79 years old with acute or convalescent COVID-19. Sample: peripheral blood. This chain uses TRBV6-1 with TRBJ1-6, with D perhaps matching TRBD1 (5 bases). The CDR3 DNA reads TGTGCCAGCAGTGAAACAAGGGGAAGCTCCTATAATTCACCCCTCCACTTT. It codes for CASSETRGSSYNSPLHF.